The rows below give T cell receptor beta chains drawn from one sample of a study of T and B cells in COVID-19 patients. TCRdb processed the multiplex PCR reads anew with MiXCR; each CDR3 protein has one entry. The sample holds over 10,000 distinct CDR3 sequences, about 25% seen once. Material for sequencing was blood. These receptors were obtained from a human donor who had recovered from COVID-19. Both conserved end residues are part of each CDR3. A D gene is named only where the DNA matches it firmly. The listing skips clone size in some rows; elsewhere it reads once, few, many or a size class.

j_call clone_size cdr3_length d_call v_call cdr3_nt cdr3_aa
TRBJ2-3 . 14 . TRBV28 TGTGCCAGCAGTACCGGGCAGGGAGCAGATACGCAGTATTTT CASSTGQGADTQYF
TRBJ2-7 many 15 TRBD1 TRBV27 TGTGCCAGCAGTTTAATTTGGGACAGTGGCTACGAGCAGTACTTC CASSLIWDSGYEQYF
TRBJ2-1 . 17 TRBD2 TRBV11-2 TGTGCCAGCAGCTTACGGAGCGGGAGGACCTTCTACAATGAGCAGTTCTTC CASSLRSGRTFYNEQFF
TRBJ2-3 . 16 . TRBV27 TGTGCCAGCAGTTCTCCCCCGCCAAAAGGGAGAGATACGCAGTATTTT CASSSPPPKGRDTQYF
TRBJ2-5 medium-sized 14 TRBD1 TRBV30 TGTGCCTGGACCCAAGGGGGCTTAGAAGAGACCCAGTACTTC CAWTQGGLEETQYF
TRBJ2-2 few 15 . TRBV11-2 TGTGCCAGCAGCTTAGTCAGTAACGTAGCCGGGGAGCTGTTTTTT CASSLVSNVAGELFF
TRBJ2-7 many 15 TRBD1 TRBV5-6 TGTGCCAGCAGCCCGGGGCAGGGGGCATGGTACGAGCAGTACTTC CASSPGQGAWYEQYF
TRBJ1-1 . 12 . TRBV7-9 TGTGCCAGCAGCCCTGGGTCCACTGAAGCTTTCTTT CASSPGSTEAFF
TRBJ2-1 medium-sized 15 TRBD2 TRBV6-1 TGTGCCAGCAGTGAAGCTAGCGGGACCTACAATGAGCAGTTCTTC CASSEASGTYNEQFF
TRBJ2-2 few 14 TRBD2 TRBV19 TGTGCCAGTAGTCTATTAGCGGGGGCCGGGGAGCTGTTTTTT CASSLLAGAGELFF
TRBJ2-7 few 11 . TRBV7-9 TGTGCCAGCAGCGCCCTTGGCGAGCAGTACTTC CASSALGEQYF
TRBJ1-5 . 17 . TRBV27 TGTGCCAGCAGTTTTGAGGCTATCGGGTCTGGCAATCAGCCCCAGCATTTT CASSFEAIGSGNQPQHF
TRBJ2-7 few 13 TRBD1 TRBV7-9 TGTGCCAGCAGCCGGGACAGTGGGTACGAGCAGTACTTC CASSRDSGYEQYF
TRBJ2-5 medium-sized 14 . TRBV27 TGTGCCAGCAGCAATAACCGCGGGGAAGAGACCCAGTACTTC CASSNNRGEETQYF
TRBJ2-5 many 13 . TRBV5-3 TGTGCCAGAAGCTTGGGAGGGTTCGGGACCCAGTACTTC CARSLGGFGTQYF
TRBJ2-5 . 14 TRBD2 TRBV7-6 TGTGCCAGCAGGTTACTAGCGGGGAGGGAGACCCAGTACTTC CASRLLAGRETQYF
TRBJ2-2 few 14 . TRBV11-2 TGTGCCAGCAGCCGGAGTCGGAGCACCGGGGAGCTGTTTTTT CASSRSRSTGELFF
TRBJ2-2 medium-sized 16 TRBD2 TRBV11-1 TGTGCCACCAGGCCACTAGCGGTCCCGAACACCGGGGAGCTGTTTTTT CATRPLAVPNTGELFF
TRBJ2-2 many 17 TRBD2 TRBV5-5 TGTGCCAGCAGCTTGGTTTCGAGCGGGGGGATCACCGGGGAGCTGTTTTTT CASSLVSSGGITGELFF
TRBJ2-7 . 14 TRBD2 TRBV5-6 TGTGCCAGCAGCTTCGGGACTAGCGGCTACGAGCAGTACTTC CASSFGTSGYEQYF
TRBJ2-7 few 13 TRBD1 TRBV12-3/TRBV12-4 TGTGCCAGCAGTTTAGCGGACAGGGGTGAGCAGTACTTC CASSLADRGEQYF
TRBJ1-4 many 13 . TRBV18 TGTGCCAGCTCACCACAGGGCCATGAAAAACTGTTTTTT CASSPQGHEKLFF
TRBJ2-7 many 12 TRBD1 TRBV30 TGTGCCTGGAGCGGACAGGGCCGGGAGCAGTACTTC CAWSGQGREQYF
TRBJ2-2 medium-sized 15 . TRBV27 TGTGCCAGCAGTCCTCCGGACAGTCCCACCGGGGAGCTGTTTTTT CASSPPDSPTGELFF
TRBJ2-7 . 14 TRBD1 TRBV15 TGTGCCACCAGCGGGACAGGGGTTCCCTACGAGCAGTACTTC CATSGTGVPYEQYF
TRBJ2-3 . 14 . TRBV9 TGTGCCAGCGGAGGGGGGCTAGCCATAGATACGCAGTATTTT CASGGGLAIDTQYF